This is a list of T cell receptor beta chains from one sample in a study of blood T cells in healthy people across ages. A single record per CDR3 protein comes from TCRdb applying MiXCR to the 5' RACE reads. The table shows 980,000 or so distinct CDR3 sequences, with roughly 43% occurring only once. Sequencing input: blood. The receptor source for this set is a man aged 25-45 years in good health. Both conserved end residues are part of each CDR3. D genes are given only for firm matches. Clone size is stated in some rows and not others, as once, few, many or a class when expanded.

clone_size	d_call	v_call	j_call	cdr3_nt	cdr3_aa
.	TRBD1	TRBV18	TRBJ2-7	TGTGCCAGCTCACCAGGGACAGGGGGAACCATGGTTTGGGAGCAGTACTTC	CASSPGTGGTMVWEQYF
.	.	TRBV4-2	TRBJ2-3	TGTGCCAGCAGCCAAGAACCTCTAGCAGATACGCAGTATTTT	CASSQEPLADTQYF
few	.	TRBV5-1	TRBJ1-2	TGCGCCAGCAGCTTGGGGGCGTCGGATGGCTACACCTTC	CASSLGASDGYTF
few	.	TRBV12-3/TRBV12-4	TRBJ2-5	TGTGCCAGCCAGCGGACGAATCAAGAGACCCAGTACTTC	CASQRTNQETQYF
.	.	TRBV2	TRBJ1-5	TGTGCCAGCAGTGAAGCGGCACCTAATCAGCCCCAGCATTTT	CASSEAAPNQPQHF
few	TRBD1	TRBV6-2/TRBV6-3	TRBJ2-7	TGTGCCACCCCGATAAGCAAGACAGGGGATGAACGTACCCACGAGCAGTACTTC	CATPISKTGDERTHEQYF
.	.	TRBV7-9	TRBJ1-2	TGTGCCAGCAGCTTAGTGGCCAGGGCGTTAAATGGCTACACCTTC	CASSLVARALNGYTF
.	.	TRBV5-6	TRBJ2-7	TGTGCCAGCAGCTTAGGACCCTTCGGGTACGAGCAGTACTTC	CASSLGPFGYEQYF
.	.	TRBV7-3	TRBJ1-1	TGTGCCAGCAGCTCCCGGGGAGGGGAGAACACTGAAGCTTTCTTT	CASSSRGGENTEAFF
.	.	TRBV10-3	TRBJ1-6	TGTGCCATCAGTGTGGGGGGATTAAATTCACCCCTCCACTTT	CAISVGGLNSPLHF
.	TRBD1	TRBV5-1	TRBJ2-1	TGCGCCAGCAGGTGGCAGGGGGACAATGAGCAGTTCTTC	CASRWQGDNEQFF
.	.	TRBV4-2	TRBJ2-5	TGTGCCAGCAGCGCGACGACCAGAGTAGAAGAGACCCAGTACTTC	CASSATTRVEETQYF
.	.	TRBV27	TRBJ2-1	TGTGCCAGCAGTTCAAATGCTAGGTATGAGCAGTTCTTC	CASSSNARYEQFF
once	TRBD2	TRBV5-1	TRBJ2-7	TGCGCCAGCAGCTTCCGAGCGGGGCAGTACGAGCAGTACTTC	CASSFRAGQYEQYF
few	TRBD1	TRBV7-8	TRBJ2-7	TGTGCCAGCAGCTTAGTACGGACAGGGGGCGTAAAGCAGTACTTC	CASSLVRTGGVKQYF
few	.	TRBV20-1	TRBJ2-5	TGCAGTGCTAGCCTACAGTGGGGGAGAGAGACCCAGTACTTC	CSASLQWGRETQYF
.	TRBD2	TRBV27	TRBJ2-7	TGTGCCAGCAGTTCCGGAGTAGGGACTAGAATTTACGAGCAGTACTTC	CASSSGVGTRIYEQYF
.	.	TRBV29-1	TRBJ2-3	TGCAGCGTTTCGCAGGGAGTTGGCACAGATACGCAGTATTTT	CSVSQGVGTDTQYF
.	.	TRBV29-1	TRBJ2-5	TGCAGTACTTCTTCGTCGCAGGGTCTCTTTGGAGAGGCCCAGTACTTC	CSTSSSQGLFGEAQYF
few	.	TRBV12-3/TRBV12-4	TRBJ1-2	TGTGCCAGCACCTCACGGGGCGGGAACTATGGCTACACCTTC	CASTSRGGNYGYTF
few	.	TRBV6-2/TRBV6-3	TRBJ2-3	TGTGCCAGCAGTACAGGGAGCAGCACAGATACGCAGTATTTT	CASSTGSSTDTQYF
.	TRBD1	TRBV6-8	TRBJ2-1	TGTGCCCCCCCAAGACAGGGGAATGAGCAGTTCTTC	CAPPRQGNEQFF
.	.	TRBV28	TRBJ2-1	TGTGCCAGCAGTGGCCCGGGGCCAAGGAATGAGCAGTTCTTC	CASSGPGPRNEQFF
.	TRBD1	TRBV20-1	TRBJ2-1	TGCAGTGCCCCCGGACAGGGAAGGGACAATGAGCAGTTCTTC	CSAPGQGRDNEQFF
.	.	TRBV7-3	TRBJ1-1	TGTGCCAGCAGCCGGCGGCGGGGCACTGAAGCTTTCTTT	CASSRRRGTEAFF
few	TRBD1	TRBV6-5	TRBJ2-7	TGTGCCAGCAGTTACCGTAGCTCCGGGACAGGGATGTCCTACGAGCAGTACTTC	CASSYRSSGTGMSYEQYF
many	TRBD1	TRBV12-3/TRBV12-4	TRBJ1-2	TGTGCCAGCAGAAGGACAGGGGACTATGGCTACACCTTC	CASRRTGDYGYTF
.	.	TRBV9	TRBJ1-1	TGTGCCAGCAGCGTTTTTCAGGGGCCTAACACTGAAGCTTTCTTT	CASSVFQGPNTEAFF
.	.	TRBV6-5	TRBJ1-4	TGTGCCAGCTGGGGGGGGGAAAAACTGTTTTTT	CASWGGEKLFF
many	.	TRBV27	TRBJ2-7	TGTGCCAGCAGTTTAGCGGGAAACTACGAGCAGTACTTC	CASSLAGNYEQYF
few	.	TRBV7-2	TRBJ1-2	TGTGCCAGCAGCCTAGACCGGGGGCGGATTAGTGGCTACACCTTC	CASSLDRGRISGYTF
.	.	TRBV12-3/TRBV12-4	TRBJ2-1	TGTGCCAGCAGGGCCGGGCTAGACAATGAGCAGTTCTTC	CASRAGLDNEQFF
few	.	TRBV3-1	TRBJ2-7	TGTGCCAGCAGTCCCGCAACAGCCGAGCAGTACTTC	CASSPATAEQYF
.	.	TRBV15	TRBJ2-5	TGTGCCACCAGCAGAAACTTAGGGGCAGGCACCGAGACCCAGTACTTC	CATSRNLGAGTETQYF
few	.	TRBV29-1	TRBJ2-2	TGCAGCGCCGGGGGTGGGGGAAGGAACACCGGGGAGCTGTTTTTT	CSAGGGGRNTGELFF
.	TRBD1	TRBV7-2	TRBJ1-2	TGTGCCAGCAGCCGCCCGACAGGGTTAACCTATGGCTACACCTTC	CASSRPTGLTYGYTF
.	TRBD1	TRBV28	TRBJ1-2	TGTGCTTCCGGACAGGCGATTTATGGCTACACCTTC	CASGQAIYGYTF
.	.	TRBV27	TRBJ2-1	TGTGCCAGCAGGGAAACTAGGAGCTCCTACAATGAGCAGTTCTTC	CASRETRSSYNEQFF
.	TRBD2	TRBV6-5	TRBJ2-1	TGTGCCAGCAGTCGAACGAACCGGGGGGGCTCCTACAATGAGCAGATCTTC	CASSRTNRGGSYNEQIF
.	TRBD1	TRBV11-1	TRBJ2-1	TGTGCCAGCAGCTTTGTAGACGGGACAGCTTCCTACAATGAGCAGTTCTTC	CASSFVDGTASYNEQFF
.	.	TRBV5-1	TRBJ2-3	TGCGCCAGCAGCTTGGCCTGGACCCTTACAGATACGCAGTATTTT	CASSLAWTLTDTQYF
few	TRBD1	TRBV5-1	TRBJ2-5	TGCGCCAGCAGCTTGGTTGGGACAGCCTCTTCGGAGACCCAGTACTTC	CASSLVGTASSETQYF